This T cell receptor (beta chain) was identified during a study of cytomegalovirus exposure and HLA in healthy donors. The study's findings and limits: Most CMV-associated TCR beta chains appeared HLA-restricted in a later analysis.

With respect to this clone: Its antigen is as yet unknown.

PCR primers comprised 60 Vbeta and 13 Jbeta primers. As originally analysed: In a later analysis, of 80 million or so unique beta chains, around 9.9 million appeared in at least two donors. Clones were sequenced by immunoSEQ multiplex PCR, and TCRdb holds only the in-frame ones, with some missing. V, J and clone size are taken as reported in that table, and D and trimming were inferred from the DNA itself. The sample records 150,000 to 200,000 clones, around four fifths being singletons. At the time of sampling, donors were nominally healthy, though unrecorded immune exposures were likely. The CDR3 covers 15 residues. The germline V gene has CDR1 SNHLY and CDR2 FYNNEI. V lost 3 bases to trimming and J lost 5 bases; unmatched junction nucleotides: 7.

The material sequenced was PBMCs. This clonotype was obtained from a man aged 45-65 years in good health and CMV-seronegative. The rearrangement links TRBV2 to TRBJ1-5; 7 bases are a match to TRBD1. For the CDR3, the DNA is TGTGCCAGCAGTGATTGGCCAGGGGGTTATCAGCCCCAGCATTTT. Its protein product is CASSDWPGGYQPQHF.